The clone carrying this T cell receptor (beta chain) was recorded only once. No antigen is known for it. The assay used deep level. The protocol was immunoSEQ multiplex PCR, while the TCRdb copy is restricted to in-frame clones and leaves out a portion. The table has around 560,000 clones, around 96% seen once; the top ten hold around 0.11%. This CDR3 comprises 19 residues. Unmatched junction bases numbered 15, after V lost 5 bases and J lost 8 bases. Germline V lookup: CDR1 SEHNR, CDR2 FQNEAQ (reference sequence). This sample was included in a study of shared clonotypes between healthy human individuals. Study-wide points: The sole specimen, blood, was sampled, and tissue repertoires likely differ. Generation probability values for non-shared clonotypes were lower than those for clonotypes shared by all four donors. Sequencing depth was predicted to influence how clonotypes are shared among donors.

It was CD45RO-negative cells, positively selected for CCR7, that made up naive CD8 cells, with terminally differentiated effector memory CD45RA+ cells excluded. The sequence was collected from a woman in her thirties in good health. The chain carries TRBV7-9 and TRBJ2-1; TRBD2 agrees at 16 bases. Sequencing used naive CD8+ T cells sorted from blood. The CDR3 protein is CASSRPGLAGGPKTHEQFF. The DNA for the CDR3 is TGTGCCAGCAGCAGGCCGGGACTAGCGGGAGGGCCAAAGACCCATGAGCAGTTCTTC.